Included here is one T cell receptor (beta chain) sequence, with context. Its antigen is as yet unknown. A read error may produce the germline difference seen at one junction end. The data are from a study of regulatory T cells in long-lasting Graves disease. Notes on the study in general: For persistent Graves' patients, TCR diversity was lower than for newly diagnosed ones.

Time point here: newly diagnosed GD, antithyroid drugs for less than 3 months. Making the TCR library involved RNA that had been extracted from PBMCs. For TCR beta, libraries came from iRepertoire HTBI primers and Arm-PCR of CDR3 regions. TCRdb itself ran the multiplex PCR reads through MiXCR, one entry per CDR3 protein. The repertoire holds roughly 420,000 distinct CDR3 sequences, with approximately 16% as singletons. Germline CDR1 and CDR2: SQVTM and ANQGSEA. The CDR3 loop spans 11 amino acids. In addition, the sample was reused for a study of T cells in Graves' hyperthyroidism and ophthalmopathy.

The chain joins TRBV29-1 to TRBJ2-7; 7 bases map to TRBD1. This TCR was sampled from a woman aged 25 to 39 with Graves disease. The sequencing used peripheral blood mononuclear cells (PBMCs), collected at new diagnosis, from a patient treated with antithyroid drugs. The CDR3 region is CSVAVGGRLTF. The DNA of the CDR3 is TGCAGCGTTGCAGTAGGGGGCAGGCTAACCTTC.